This entry concerns a single T cell receptor beta chain. This specimen comes from a study of blood T cells in healthy people across ages. Study in general: The capture of about one barcoded beta molecule per two T cells was achieved by template switching.

The V gene lost 6 bases and the J gene lost 4 bases, with 12 bases spanning the gap. CDR3 length: 13 amino acids. A second PCR, run for roughly 7 to 11 cycles, used a sample-barcoded 5' primer plus a J-beta primer mix. TCRdb called the 5' RACE reads again in MiXCR, with one record for every CDR3 protein. The data contain some 1.1 million distinct CDR3 sequences, 35% to 45% of them seen just once; the ten biggest clones take up less than 15%. Peripheral blood from each donor was collected in a volume of approximately 9.2 milliliters. The chain joins TRBV12-3 or TRBV12-4 to TRBJ1-2; D gene ambiguous. The sample comprised blood. This sequence was found in a man between 18 and 35 years old in good health. CDR3 sequence: CASSPDTFYGYTF. The CDR3 bases are TGTGCCAGCAGCCCCGACACTTTCTATGGCTACACCTTC.